These 21 T cell receptor beta chains came from one sample sequenced in a study of regulatory T cells in long-lasting Graves disease. The time point here: newly diagnosed GD, antithyroid drugs for less than 3 months. Making the TCR library involved RNA that had been extracted from PBMCs. Combining iRepertoire HTBI primers with Arm-PCR of CDR3 regions, the authors built TCR beta libraries. TCRdb redid the calling of the multiplex PCR reads with MiXCR, one entry per CDR3 protein. The repertoire holds approximately 400,000 distinct CDR3 sequences, with 15% as singletons. These data were also reused for a study on T cells in Graves' hyperthyroidism and ophthalmopathy.

The sample was peripheral blood mononuclear cells (PBMCs), taken at new diagnosis, from a patient treated with antithyroid drugs. Receptor source: a woman aged 30 to 39 with Graves disease.

This clonotype was seen at least ten times. The chain recombines TRBV28 with TRBJ2-7; TRBD2 matches 10 bases. V lost 6 bases, J lost 2 bases, and 7 bases stayed unmatched. Per the germline V gene, CDR1 is MDHEN and CDR2 is SYDVKM. The CDR3 is 15 residues long. CDR3: CASRGELAGPYEQYF. The CDR3 DNA sequence: TGTGCCAGCAGGGGAGAACTAGCGGGACCCTACGAGCAGTACTTC.

This clonotype was seen repeatedly, ten times or more. This rearrangement joins TRBV3-1 to TRBJ2-3; TRBD2 aligns across 10 bases. The CDR3 sequence is 17 residues long. J lost 4 bases, V lost 0 bases, and 7 bases had no gene match. The germline V gene encodes CDR1 LGHDT and CDR2 YNNKEL (reference sequence). CDR3 residues: CASSQDRLAGVADTQYF. The CDR3 DNA reads TGTGCCAGCAGCCAAGATCGCCTAGCGGGAGTGGCAGATACGCAGTATTTT.

This clonotype was recorded many times. The chain is built from TRBV20-1 and TRBJ2-3, with 8 nucleotides matching TRBD2. The CDR3 totals 13 residues. Germline trimming cut 4 bases from V and 6 bases from J; bases unmatched to any gene: 6. From germline, CDR1 is DFQATT and CDR2 SNEGSKA (reference sequence). The CDR3 region has the DNA TGCAGTGCTACGGCGGGGGGTGTGGATACGCAGTATTTT. This gives the protein CSATAGGVDTQYF.

The chain has TRBV9 and TRBJ2-5, with D maybe TRBD1 (7 bases). V lost 1 base to trimming and J lost 3 bases, with 13 bases between them. The CDR3 length is 15 residues. Germline CDR1 SGDLS, CDR2 YYNGEE. CDR3 bases: TGTGCCAGCAGCGTAAGCCCAGGGGGGAAAGAGACCCAGTACTTC. Encoded protein: CASSVSPGGKETQYF.

The count of this clonotype is one. This may be a read error, as it is one base from a much larger clone. V is TRBV11-1 and J is TRBJ2-7; D not certain. Germline V gene sequence: CDR1 SGHAT, CDR2 FQDESV (reference sequence). The CDR3 is 14 amino acids. The CDR3 reads CVSSPRTSGYEQYF. In nucleotides, the CDR3 is TGTGTCAGCAGCCCCAGGACGTCTGGTTACGAGCAGTACTTC.

This clonotype has ten or more counts. This sequence joins TRBV28 and TRBJ2-1; the D is unclear. Germline V gene data show CDR1 as MDHEN and CDR2 as SYDVKM. The CDR3 is 14 amino acids. The V end was cut by 8 bases, the J end by 4 bases, with 15 bases between. CDR3 DNA: TGTGCCAGCGTTGCGGCCAGTCTGTACAATGAGCAGTTCTTC. As protein: CASVAASLYNEQFF. The full variable domain, in which reference TRBV28 and TRBJ2-1 provide the parts outside the CDR3, is DVKVTQSSRYLVKRTGEKVFLECVQDMDHENMFWYRQDPGLGLRLIYFSYDVKMKEKGDIPEGYSVSREKKERFSLILESASTNQTSMYLCASVAASLYNEQFFGPGTRLTVL.

As concerns this clonotype: This may be a read error: a much more frequent sequence differs by one nucleotide. The chain is built from TRBV19 and TRBJ2-7; TRBD1 matches at 7 bases. The CDR3 spans 13 residues. Germline CDR1 LNHDA, CDR2 SQIVND (reference sequence). V shed 3 bases, J shed 3 bases, and the junction held 2 bases outside the gene matches. This CDR3 is CASSMTGSYEQYF. DNA of the CDR3: TGTGCCAGTAGTATGACAGGGAGCTACGAGCAGTACTTC.

As concerns this clonotype: One junction end disagrees with the germline gene, perhaps due to a read error. In DNA, the CDR3 is TGTGCCAGCAGCACCGGGACCCTGGCGGAGCAGTCCTTC. This encodes CASSTGTLAEQSF. V and J are TRBV5-6 and TRBJ2-1, with D perhaps being TRBD1 or TRBD2 (5 bases each). This CDR3 comprises 13 residues. The germline V gene encodes CDR1 SGHDT and CDR2 YYEEEE.

In this sample, this clonotype turned up many times. The chain joins TRBV6-1 to TRBJ1-2; 8 bases agree with TRBD1. CDR3 length equals 13 residues. The trim removed 5 bases at V and 5 bases at J, leaving 4 bases unmatched. The germline gives CDR1 MNHNS, CDR2 SASEGT. The DNA for the CDR3 is TGTGCCAGCAGTCGGAACAGGGGGTATGGCTACACCTTC. The encoded protein is CASSRNRGYGYTF.

Note on this clonotype: Because the CDR3 is missing its conserved closing phenylalanine or tryptophan, this is likely a read error. The V call is TRBV24-1, the J call TRBJ2-3; TRBD2 matches 12 bases. CDR1 and CDR2 (germline): KGHDR, SFDVKD. V was clipped by 3 bases and J by 2 bases; unmatched bases: 8. CDR3 length: 18 residues. Here the CDR3 DNA reads TGTGCCACCAGTGATCCAACTGGGACTAGCGGGTACACAGATACGCAGTATTCT. It specifies CATSDPTGTSGYTDTQYS.

The table lists this clonotype with many counts. The chain recombines TRBV7-3 with TRBJ2-7; TRBD2 might be the D (6 bases). Germline-derived CDR1 and CDR2 are SGHTA and FQGTGA. V lost 3 bases and J 7 bases, leaving 19 bases between the germline ends. The CDR3 runs to 15 residues. The CDR3 region has the DNA TGTGCCAGCAGCTTTTCATTGGGGACTCCGCGGGAGCAGTACTTC. Its protein is CASSFSLGTPREQYF.

The chain couples TRBV5-1 to TRBJ1-4, with 8 bases aligning to TRBD1. The germline CDR1 and CDR2 sequences are SGHRS and YFSETQ. Unmatched junction bases numbered 4, after V lost 4 bases and J lost 5 bases. The CDR3 sequence is 14 residues long. The CDR3, as DNA: TGCGCCAGCAGCGAGGGACAGGCGAATGAAAAACTGTTTTTT. Protein: CASSEGQANEKLFF.

This clonotype has just a few counts. The J gene is TRBJ2-4, the V gene TRBV5-1; maybe TRBD1 (5 bases). The V end was cut by 4 bases, the J end by 1 base, with 27 bases between. The germline V gene has CDR1 SGHRS and CDR2 YFSETQ. CDR3 length: 20 residues. CDR3 sequence: CASSLTPLGAVGNAKNIQYF. For the CDR3, the DNA is TGCGCCAGCAGCCTCACCCCCTTAGGGGCAGTGGGGAACGCCAAAAACATTCAGTACTTC.

This clonotype was seen many times. The rearrangement uses TRBV10-3 and TRBJ2-7; D remains unclear. The CDR3 runs to 13 residues. Germline V gene data show CDR1 as ENHRY and CDR2 as SYGVKD. Trimming removed 7 bases at V and 9 bases at J, with 19 bases between. CDR3 amino acids: CAITRTPYDGQYF. Written as DNA, the CDR3 is TGTGCCATCACCCGAACGCCCTACGATGGGCAGTACTTC.

This clonotype was detected ten times or more. The genes are TRBV5-1 and TRBJ1-1; 11 positions match TRBD1. Germline V CDR1 and CDR2: SGHRS, YFSETQ. This CDR3 spans 17 amino acids. Trimming at V came to 2 bases and at J to 0 bases, leaving 6 bases not matched to a gene. CDR3 protein: CASSFGQGALLNTEAFF. The DNA of the CDR3 is TGCGCCAGCAGCTTCGGACAGGGGGCGCTTCTGAACACTGAAGCTTTCTTT.

This clonotype was seen repeatedly, ten times or more. The V call is TRBV7-3, the J call TRBJ2-7, with 7 bases aligning to TRBD1. Germline CDR1 and CDR2: SGHTA and FQGTGA. Trimming at V came to 5 bases and at J to 2 bases, leaving 6 bases not matched to a gene. The CDR3 consists of 14 residues. The CDR3 protein is CASSDPGQTYEQYF. The CDR3 DNA sequence: TGTGCCAGCAGCGATCCGGGACAGACCTACGAGCAGTACTTC.

This clonotype was picked up many times. The V and J genes are TRBV24-1 and TRBJ2-1; D uncertain. Germline V gene data show CDR1 as KGHDR and CDR2 as SFDVKD. The CDR3 length is 15 residues. V lost 1 base and J 5 bases, leaving 11 bases between the germline ends. CDR3 in amino acids: CATSDLGANDNEQFF. DNA for the CDR3: TGTGCCACCAGTGATTTAGGTGCGAATGACAATGAGCAGTTCTTC.

CDR3 residues: CASSRSGSAYNEQFF. The CDR3 nucleotides read TGTGCCAGTAGTCGTAGCGGGAGTGCATACAATGAGCAGTTCTTC. The chain joins TRBV19 to TRBJ2-1; 9 bases match TRBD2. This CDR3 region has 15 residues. Germline V lookup: CDR1 LNHDA, CDR2 SQIVND (reference sequence). Trimming at V came to 5 bases and at J to 4 bases, leaving 6 bases not matched to a gene.

This clonotype was detected many times. This sequence joins TRBV12-3 or TRBV12-4 and TRBJ2-1; 9 bases map to TRBD2. With V trimmed by 5 bases and J by 7 bases, 9 bases remained unmatched. CDR3 length: 15 residues. CDR3 residues: CASSPNSGRVNEQFF. Here the CDR3 DNA reads TGTGCCAGCAGTCCTAATAGCGGGAGAGTAAATGAGCAGTTCTTC.

This clonotype has at least ten counts. The V gene is TRBV24-1, the J gene TRBJ1-5; D is uncertain. The CDR3 runs 16 residues. V dropped 6 bases and J dropped 0 bases, with 14 bases sitting between them. The germline V gene has CDR1 KGHDR and CDR2 SFDVKD. In DNA, the CDR3 is TGTGCCACCAGTTCCCCGGGCGGTAATAGCAATCAGCCCCAGCATTTT. This encodes CATSSPGGNSNQPQHF.

This clonotype was observed many times. This chain uses TRBV5-1 with TRBJ2-3, with D perhaps TRBD2 (5 bases). With 4 bases removed from V and 6 bases from J, the gap between germline ends came to 12 bases. Germline lookup yields CDR1 SGHRS and CDR2 YFSETQ. This CDR3 spans 13 amino acids. Here the CDR3 reads CASSRGWPDTQYF. CDR3 DNA: TGCGCCAGCAGCAGAGGGTGGCCGGATACGCAGTATTTT.